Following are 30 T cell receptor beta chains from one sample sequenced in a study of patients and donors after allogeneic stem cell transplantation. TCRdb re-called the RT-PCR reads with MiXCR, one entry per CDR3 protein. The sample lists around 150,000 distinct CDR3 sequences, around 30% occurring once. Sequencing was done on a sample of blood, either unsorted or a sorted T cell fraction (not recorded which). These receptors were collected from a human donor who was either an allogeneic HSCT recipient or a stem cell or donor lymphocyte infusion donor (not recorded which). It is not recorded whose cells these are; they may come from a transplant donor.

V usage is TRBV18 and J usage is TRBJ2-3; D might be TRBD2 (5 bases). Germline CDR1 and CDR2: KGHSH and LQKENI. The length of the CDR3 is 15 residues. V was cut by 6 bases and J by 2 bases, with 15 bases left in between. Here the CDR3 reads CASSSVGVLTDTQYF. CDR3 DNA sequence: TGTGCCAGCTCGTCCGTGGGAGTTCTCACAGATACGCAGTATTTT.

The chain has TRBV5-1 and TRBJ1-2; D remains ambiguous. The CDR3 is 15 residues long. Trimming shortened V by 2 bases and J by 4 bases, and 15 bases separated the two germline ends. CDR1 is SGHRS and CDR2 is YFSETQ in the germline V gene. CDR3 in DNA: TGCGCCAGCAGCTTCCTTCTATCGGGATCCTATGGCTACACCTTC. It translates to CASSFLLSGSYGYTF.

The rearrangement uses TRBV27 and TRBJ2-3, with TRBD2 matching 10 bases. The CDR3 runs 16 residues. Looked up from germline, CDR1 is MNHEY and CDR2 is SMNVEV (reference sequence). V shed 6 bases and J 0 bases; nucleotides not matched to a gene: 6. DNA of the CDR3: TGTGCCAGCAGGTTAGGACTAGCGGCTAGCACAGATACGCAGTATTTT. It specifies CASRLGLAASTDTQYF.

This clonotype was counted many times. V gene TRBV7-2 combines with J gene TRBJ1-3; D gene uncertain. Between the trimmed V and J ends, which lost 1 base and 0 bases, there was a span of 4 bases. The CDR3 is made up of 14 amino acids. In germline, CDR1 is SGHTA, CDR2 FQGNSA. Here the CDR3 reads CASSLVSSGNTIYF. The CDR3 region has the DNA TGTGCCAGCAGCTTAGTCAGCTCTGGAAACACCATATATTTT.

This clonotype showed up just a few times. Written as DNA, the CDR3 is TGTGCCAGCAGTCTAGCGGGAGGGCCAAATACGCAGTATTTT. Its translation: CASSLAGGPNTQYF. The genes are TRBV6-2 or TRBV6-3 and TRBJ2-3; TRBD2 matches at 12 bases. The CDR3 consists of 14 residues. V was pared by 5 bases and J by 7 bases, with 4 bases of the junction left unmatched. The germline CDR1 and CDR2 sequences are MNHEY and SVGEGT.

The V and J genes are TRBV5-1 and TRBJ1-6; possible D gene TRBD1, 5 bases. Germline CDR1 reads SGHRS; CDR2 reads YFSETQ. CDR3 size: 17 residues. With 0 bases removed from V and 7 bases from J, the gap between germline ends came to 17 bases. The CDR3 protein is CASSLAGGRILNSPLHF. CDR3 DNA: TGCGCCAGCAGCTTGGCCGGGGGAAGGATCTTGAATTCACCCCTCCACTTT.

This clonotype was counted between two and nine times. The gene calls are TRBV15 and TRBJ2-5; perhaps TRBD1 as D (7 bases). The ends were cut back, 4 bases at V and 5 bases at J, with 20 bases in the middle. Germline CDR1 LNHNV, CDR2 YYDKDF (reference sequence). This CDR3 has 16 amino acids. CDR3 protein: CATSMRGQIHRETQYF. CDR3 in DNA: TGTGCCACCAGCATGCGGGGACAGATCCACCGGGAGACCCAGTACTTC.

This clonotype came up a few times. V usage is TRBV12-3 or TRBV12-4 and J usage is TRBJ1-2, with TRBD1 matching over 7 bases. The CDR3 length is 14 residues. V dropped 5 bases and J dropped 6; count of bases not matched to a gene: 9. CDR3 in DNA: TGTGCCAGCAGTCCCCGACAGGGAGGTCATGGCTACACCTTC. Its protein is CASSPRQGGHGYTF.

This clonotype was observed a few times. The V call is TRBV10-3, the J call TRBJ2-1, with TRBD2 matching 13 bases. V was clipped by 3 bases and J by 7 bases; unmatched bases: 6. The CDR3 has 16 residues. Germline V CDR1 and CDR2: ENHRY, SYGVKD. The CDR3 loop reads CAISDSTSGRGNEQFF. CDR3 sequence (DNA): TGTGCCATCAGTGACTCAACTAGCGGGAGGGGGAATGAGCAGTTCTTC.

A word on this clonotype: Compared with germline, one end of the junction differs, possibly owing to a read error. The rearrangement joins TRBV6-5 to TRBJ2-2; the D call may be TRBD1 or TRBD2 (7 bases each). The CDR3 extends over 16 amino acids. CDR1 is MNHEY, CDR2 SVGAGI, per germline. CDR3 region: CASSSSYRGGTGELFF. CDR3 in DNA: TGTGCCAGCAGTTCCTCCTACAGGGGAGGGACCGGGGAGCTATTTTTT.

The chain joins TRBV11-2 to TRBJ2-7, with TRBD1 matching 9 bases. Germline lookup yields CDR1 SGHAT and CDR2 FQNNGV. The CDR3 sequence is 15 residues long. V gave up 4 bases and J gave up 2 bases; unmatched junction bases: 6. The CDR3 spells CASSYRDRDPYEQYF. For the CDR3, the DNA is TGTGCCAGCAGCTACCGGGACAGGGATCCCTACGAGCAGTACTTC.

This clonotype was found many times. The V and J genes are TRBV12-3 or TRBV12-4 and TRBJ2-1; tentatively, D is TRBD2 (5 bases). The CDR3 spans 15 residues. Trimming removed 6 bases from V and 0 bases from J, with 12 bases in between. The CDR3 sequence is CASSFGGSSYNEQFF. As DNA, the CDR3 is TGTGCCAGCAGCTTCGGAGGTAGCTCCTACAATGAGCAGTTCTTC.

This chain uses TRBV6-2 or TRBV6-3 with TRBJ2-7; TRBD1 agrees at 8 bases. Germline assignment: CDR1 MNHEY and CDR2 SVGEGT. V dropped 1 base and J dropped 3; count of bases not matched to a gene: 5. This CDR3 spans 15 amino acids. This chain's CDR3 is CASSYLGQENYEQYF. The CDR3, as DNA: TGTGCCAGCAGTTACTTGGGACAGGAGAACTACGAGCAGTACTTC.

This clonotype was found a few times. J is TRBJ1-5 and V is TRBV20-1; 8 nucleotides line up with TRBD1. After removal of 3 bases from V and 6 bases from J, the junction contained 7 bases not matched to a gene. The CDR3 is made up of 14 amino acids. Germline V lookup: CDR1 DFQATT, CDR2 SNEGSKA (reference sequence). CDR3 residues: CSARKDRDGQPQHF. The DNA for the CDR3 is TGCAGTGCTAGGAAGGACAGGGATGGTCAGCCCCAGCATTTT.

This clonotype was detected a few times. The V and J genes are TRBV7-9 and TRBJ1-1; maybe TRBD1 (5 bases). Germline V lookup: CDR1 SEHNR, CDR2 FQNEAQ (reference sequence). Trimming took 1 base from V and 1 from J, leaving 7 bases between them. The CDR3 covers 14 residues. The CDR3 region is CASSLEQANTEAFF. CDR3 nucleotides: TGTGCCAGCAGCTTAGAACAGGCGAACACTGAAGCTTTCTTT.

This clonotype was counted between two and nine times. DNA of the CDR3: TGTGCCAGCAGTCCGCTTCACAGGGATGAGCAGTTCTTC. Encoded protein: CASSPLHRDEQFF. This rearrangement joins TRBV6-5 to TRBJ2-1, with D possibly matching TRBD1 (6 bases). V shed 5 bases and J shed 8 bases, with 13 bases lying between them. The CDR3 is 13 residues long. Per germline, CDR1 MNHEY and CDR2 SVGAGI.

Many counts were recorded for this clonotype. CDR3 loop: CASSLAGYSNQPQHF. The CDR3, as DNA: TGCGCCAGCAGCTTGGCTGGGTATAGCAATCAGCCCCAGCATTTT. The chain couples TRBV5-1 to TRBJ1-5; D uncertain. Trimming took off 0 bases at V and 0 bases at J, with 7 bases between the two ends. The length of the CDR3 is 15 residues. Per the germline V gene, CDR1 is SGHRS and CDR2 is YFSETQ.

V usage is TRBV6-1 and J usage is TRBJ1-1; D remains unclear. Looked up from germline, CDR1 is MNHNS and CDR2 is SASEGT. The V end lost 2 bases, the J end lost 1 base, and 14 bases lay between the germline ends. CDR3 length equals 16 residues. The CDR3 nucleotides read TGTGCCAGCAGTGAATTGGTCGGGCAGGCGAACACTGAAGCTTTCTTT. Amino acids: CASSELVGQANTEAFF.

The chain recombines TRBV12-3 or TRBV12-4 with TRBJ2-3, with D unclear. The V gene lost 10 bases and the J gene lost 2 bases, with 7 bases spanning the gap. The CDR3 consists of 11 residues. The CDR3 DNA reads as TGTGCCACGATACACACAGATACGCAGTATTTT. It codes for CATIHTDTQYF.

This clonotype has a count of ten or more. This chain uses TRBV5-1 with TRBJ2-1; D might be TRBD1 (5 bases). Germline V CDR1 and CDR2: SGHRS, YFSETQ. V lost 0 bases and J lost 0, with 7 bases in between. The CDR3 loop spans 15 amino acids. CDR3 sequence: CASSLDRTSYNEQFF. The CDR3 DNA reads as TGCGCCAGCAGCTTGGACAGGACCTCCTACAATGAGCAGTTCTTC.

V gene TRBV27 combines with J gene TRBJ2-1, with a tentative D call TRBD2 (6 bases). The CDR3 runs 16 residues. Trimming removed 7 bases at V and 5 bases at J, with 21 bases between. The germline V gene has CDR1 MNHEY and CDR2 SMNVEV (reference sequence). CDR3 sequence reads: CASNFRGRAANNEQFF. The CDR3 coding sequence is TGTGCCAGCAATTTTCGGGGGAGAGCCGCAAACAATGAGCAGTTCTTC.

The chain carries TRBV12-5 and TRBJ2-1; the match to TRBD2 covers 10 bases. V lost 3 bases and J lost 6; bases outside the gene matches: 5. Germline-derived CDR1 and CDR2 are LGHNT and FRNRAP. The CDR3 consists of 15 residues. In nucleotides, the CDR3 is TGTGCTAGTGGTTTAGCGGGAGGGCTAACCAATGAGCAGTTCTTC. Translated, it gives CASGLAGGLTNEQFF.

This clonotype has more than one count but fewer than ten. CDR3 loop: CASSLWLAGAYEQYF. For the CDR3, the DNA is TGTGCCAGCAGTTTATGGCTAGCGGGGGCCTACGAGCAGTACTTC. The chain links TRBV28 to TRBJ2-7; the match to TRBD2 covers 10 bases. CDR3 length: 15 amino acids. The V and J ends lost 0 bases and 2 bases, in that order; junction bases with no gene match: 1. Germline CDR1 reads MDHEN; CDR2 reads SYDVKM.

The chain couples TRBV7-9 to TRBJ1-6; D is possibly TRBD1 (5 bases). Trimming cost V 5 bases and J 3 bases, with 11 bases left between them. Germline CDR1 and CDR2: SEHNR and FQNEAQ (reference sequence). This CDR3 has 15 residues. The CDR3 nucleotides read TGTGCCAGCAGCCCAGGGACCTACTATAATTCACCCCTCCACTTT. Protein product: CASSPGTYYNSPLHF.

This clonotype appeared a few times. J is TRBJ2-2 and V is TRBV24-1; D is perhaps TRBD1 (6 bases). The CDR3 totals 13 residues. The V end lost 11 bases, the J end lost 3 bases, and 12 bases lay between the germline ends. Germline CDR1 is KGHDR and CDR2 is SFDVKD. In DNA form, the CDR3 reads TGTGCCAGTTGGGACACTCACACCGGGGAGCTGTTTTTT. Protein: CASWDTHTGELFF.

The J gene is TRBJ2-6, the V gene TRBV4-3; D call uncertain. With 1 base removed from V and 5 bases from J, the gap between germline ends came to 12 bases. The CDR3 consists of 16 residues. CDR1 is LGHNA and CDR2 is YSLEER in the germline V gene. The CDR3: CASSQGSWVRANVLTF. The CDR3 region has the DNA TGCGCCAGCAGCCAAGGTTCCTGGGTAAGGGCCAACGTCCTGACTTTC.

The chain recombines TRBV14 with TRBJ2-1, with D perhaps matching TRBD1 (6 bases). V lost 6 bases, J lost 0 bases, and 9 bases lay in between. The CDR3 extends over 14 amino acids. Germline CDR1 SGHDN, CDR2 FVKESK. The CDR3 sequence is CASRQGHSYNEQFF. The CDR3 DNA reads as TGTGCCAGCAGGCAGGGGCACTCCTACAATGAGCAGTTCTTC.

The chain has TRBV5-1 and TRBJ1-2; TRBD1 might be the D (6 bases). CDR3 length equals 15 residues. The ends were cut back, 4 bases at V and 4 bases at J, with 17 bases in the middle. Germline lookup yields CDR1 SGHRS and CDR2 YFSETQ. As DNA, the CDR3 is TGCGCCAGCAGCACCGGACAGAACCATCTCTATGGCTACACCTTC. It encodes CASSTGQNHLYGYTF.

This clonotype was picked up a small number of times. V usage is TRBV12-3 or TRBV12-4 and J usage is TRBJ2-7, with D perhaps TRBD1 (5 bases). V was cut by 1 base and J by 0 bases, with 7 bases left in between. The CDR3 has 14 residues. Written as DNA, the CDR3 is TGTGCCAGCAGTTTAGACAGGCTCTCCTACGAGCAGTACTTC. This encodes CASSLDRLSYEQYF.

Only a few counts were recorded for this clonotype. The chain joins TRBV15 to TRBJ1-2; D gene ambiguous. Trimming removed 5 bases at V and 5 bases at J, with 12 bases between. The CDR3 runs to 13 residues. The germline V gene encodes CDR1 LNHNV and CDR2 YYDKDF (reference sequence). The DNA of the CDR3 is TGTGCCACCAGCCTTCGACCCGAGTATGGCTACACCTTC. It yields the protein CATSLRPEYGYTF.